Listed here are 28 T cell receptor beta chains from one sample, sequenced in a study of regulatory T cells in long-lasting Graves disease (dated by TCRdb to the early 2020s). Per the publication, the time point label means: newly diagnosed GD, antithyroid drugs for less than 3 months. RNA was extracted from PBMCs in TRIzol for both TCR sequencing and RNA sequencing. Library preparation was by multiplex PCR. Data came from an Illumina HiSeq 4000. iRepertoire HTBI primers and Arm-PCR amplification of CDR3 regions were used to construct TCR beta libraries. TCRdb reanalyzed the raw reads on its own, using fastp at Q25 for trimming and MiXCR for clone calling, and kept in-frame beta chains. Duplicate CDR3 protein sequences are folded into a single record with the most common DNA and genes. The sample includes about 470,000 distinct CDR3 sequences, with around 15% observed a single time. The ten largest clones add up to 9.5% to 15% of the sample.

These data were also filed under a second study, of T cells in Graves' hyperthyroidism and ophthalmopathy.

Material: peripheral blood mononuclear cells (PBMCs), obtained at new diagnosis, from a patient treated with antithyroid drugs. The receptor source for this set is a man aged 40-49 years with Graves disease. Donor details come from another sample of the same person, matched by shared clones.

This clonotype showed up many times. V usage is TRBV12-3 or TRBV12-4 and J usage is TRBJ2-2, with D unclear. There are 15 residues in the CDR3. Trimming cost V 5 bases and J 3 bases, with 13 bases left between them. The chain's CDR3 is CASSPPLFDTGELFF. DNA for the CDR3: TGTGCCAGCAGTCCACCTCTTTTCGACACCGGGGAGCTGTTTTTT.

This clonotype was seen many times. The V call is TRBV6-6, the J call TRBJ2-7; 12 bases agree with TRBD2. The CDR3 spans 19 residues. Germline V gene data show CDR1 as MNHNY and CDR2 as SVGAGI (reference sequence). The junction had 13 bases not matched to a gene; V was cut back by 0 bases and J by 4 bases. The CDR3: CASSYSSLAGGQSAYEQYF. The CDR3 DNA is TGTGCCAGCAGTTACTCGAGCCTAGCGGGAGGGCAGAGCGCTTACGAGCAGTACTTC.

This clonotype has a handful of counts. The V gene is TRBV7-8, the J gene TRBJ1-4; TRBD1 is a possible D gene (6 bases). Germline values: CDR1 SGHVS, CDR2 FQNEAQ. The CDR3 length is 14 residues. Trimming took 2 bases from V and 4 from J, leaving 8 bases between them. The CDR3 here is CASSLTGYNEKLFF. CDR3 in DNA: TGTGCCAGCAGCTTAACAGGGTATAATGAAAAACTGTTTTTT. The complete variable domain, with remaining parts taken from reference TRBV7-8 and TRBJ1-4, reads GAGVSQSPRYKVAKRGQDVALRCDPISGHVSLFWYQQALGQGPEFLTYFQNEAQLDKSGLPSDRFFAERPEGSVSTLKIQRTQQEDSAVYLCASSLTGYNEKLFFGSGTQLSVL.

Details on this clonotype: This may be a read error, as it is one base from a much larger clone. The rearrangement uses TRBV28 and TRBJ2-7; perhaps TRBD2 as D (6 bases). Germline-derived CDR1 and CDR2 are MDHEN and SYDVKM. The CDR3 totals 14 residues. V lost 5 bases, J lost 7 bases, and 18 bases lay in between. CDR3 in DNA: TGTGCCAGCAGTATCGGGGGAAATTGGATTGAGCAGTACTTC. Translating gives CASSIGGNWIEQYF.

This chain connects TRBV28 to TRBJ2-2, with a tentative D call TRBD1 (5 bases). With 3 bases removed from V and 4 bases from J, the gap between germline ends came to 9 bases. Germline lookup yields CDR1 MDHEN and CDR2 SYDVKM. The CDR3 spans 14 residues. The CDR3: CASSFVGLTGELFF. CDR3 DNA sequence: TGTGCCAGCAGTTTTGTGGGGCTCACCGGGGAGCTGTTTTTT.

This clonotype showed up just a few times. The CDR3 bases are TGTGCCAGCCGGCCGGGACAGCTGACCGGGGAGCTGTTTTTT. Residues: CASRPGQLTGELFF. The chain combines TRBV10-3 with TRBJ2-2, with TRBD1 matching 7 bases. The germline V gene encodes CDR1 ENHRY and CDR2 SYGVKD. Trimming at V came to 10 bases and at J to 5 bases, leaving 10 bases not matched to a gene. The CDR3 contains 14 residues.

At least ten counts were recorded for this clonotype. The J gene is TRBJ1-2, the V gene TRBV2; D possibly corresponds to TRBD1 (5 bases). Trimming cost V 2 bases and J 4 bases, with 11 bases left between them. The CDR3 length is 14 residues. In germline, CDR1 is SNHLY, CDR2 FYNNEI. Here the CDR3 reads CASSETPGPYGYTF. The CDR3 DNA reads as TGTGCCAGCAGTGAAACCCCGGGACCCTATGGCTACACCTTC.

This clonotype was found many times. J is TRBJ2-7 and V is TRBV6-5; D is unresolved. The CDR3 runs to 19 residues. Between the trimmed V and J ends, which lost 0 bases and 2 bases, there was a span of 23 bases. Germline-derived CDR1 and CDR2 are MNHEY and SVGAGI. The CDR3 loop reads CASSYSTPQDTAFTYEQYF. DNA for the CDR3: TGTGCCAGCAGTTACTCGACCCCCCAAGACACAGCTTTTACCTACGAGCAGTACTTC.

This clonotype was seen repeatedly, ten times or more. This chain joins TRBV24-1 and TRBJ2-7; TRBD1 matches at 8 bases. V lost 0 bases, J lost 3 bases, and 3 bases stayed unmatched. The CDR3 spans 15 residues. Germline V CDR1 and CDR2: KGHDR, SFDVKD. CDR3 sequence: CATSDLRQGSYEQYF. The CDR3 DNA follows: TGTGCCACCAGTGATTTGAGACAGGGGAGCTACGAGCAGTACTTC.

There are many counts of this clonotype. This rearrangement joins TRBV4-1 to TRBJ2-7, with TRBD1 as a possible D gene (5 bases). The V end lost 5 bases, the J end lost 2 bases, and 13 bases lay between the germline ends. Germline values: CDR1 MGHRA, CDR2 YSYEKL. The CDR3 is 14 amino acids. CDR3 bases: TGCGCCAGCAGCGTCTCGGACACGACCTACGAGCAGTACTTC. It codes for CASSVSDTTYEQYF.

This clonotype has just a few counts. J is TRBJ2-1 and V is TRBV15; TRBD2 aligns across 9 bases. Trimming took 1 base from V and 4 from J; bases not matched to a gene: 11. CDR1 and CDR2 (germline): LNHNV, YYDKDF (reference sequence). CDR3 length equals 18 residues. For the CDR3, the DNA is TGTGCCACCAGCAGAGGCGTTGATTGGCTAGCGGGGTACAATGAGCAGTTCTTC. It encodes CATSRGVDWLAGYNEQFF.

This rearrangement joins TRBV20-1 to TRBJ2-5; possibly TRBD2 for D (6 bases). V was trimmed by 3 bases and J by 4 bases, leaving 12 bases between them. Germline CDR1 and CDR2: DFQATT and SNEGSKA (reference sequence). The CDR3 totals 13 residues. The CDR3 sequence is CSAREGIGETQYF. CDR3 nucleotides: TGCAGTGCTAGGGAGGGGATTGGAGAGACCCAGTACTTC.

The chain combines TRBV2 with TRBJ2-7; 9 bases line up with TRBD1. The germline V gene encodes CDR1 SNHLY and CDR2 FYNNEI. Losses at the gene ends were 4 bases for V and 0 bases for J; bases not matched to a gene: 7. This CDR3 spans 16 amino acids. The CDR3 DNA is TGTGCCAGCAGTGCCGGGACAGGGAAAAGCTCCTACGAGCAGTACTTC. Protein product: CASSAGTGKSSYEQYF.

This clonotype was detected ten times or more. The rearrangement links TRBV12-3 or TRBV12-4 to TRBJ2-7; D is unresolved. This CDR3 comprises 13 residues. V gave up 5 bases and J gave up 3 bases, with 11 bases separating them. CDR3: CASSPPPGYEQYF. DNA of the CDR3: TGTGCCAGCAGTCCACCACCCGGCTACGAGCAGTACTTC.

The genes are TRBV20-1 and TRBJ2-7; 15 bases are a match to TRBD2. The CDR3 has 18 amino acids. Germline V lookup: CDR1 DFQATT, CDR2 SNEGSKA (reference sequence). Trimming cost V 7 bases and J 3 bases; bases outside gene matches: 16. In DNA form, the CDR3 reads TGCAGTGGCCTCCCTTCCGGGACTAGCGGGAGGACACTCTACGAGCAGTACTTC. This translates into CSGLPSGTSGRTLYEQYF.

The V and J genes are TRBV29-1 and TRBJ2-1; 9 bases agree with TRBD1. In germline, CDR1 is SQVTM, CDR2 ANQGSEA. The CDR3 contains 15 residues. With 6 bases clipped from V and 5 bases from J, the junction kept 11 bases outside the gene matches. The CDR3, as DNA: TGCAGCGTCTCTCTCCGGGACAGGGACGACAATGAGCAGTTCTTC. Residues: CSVSLRDRDDNEQFF.

A few counts support this clonotype. One end of the junction varies from germline; a read error may be responsible. The rearrangement links TRBV11-2 to TRBJ2-6; 11 bases align to TRBD1. The CDR3 loop spans 19 amino acids. Looked up from germline, CDR1 is SGHAT and CDR2 is FQNNGV. CDR3 residues: CANSSFPGQGVFGANVLTF. CDR3 DNA sequence: TGTGCCAACAGCTCTTTCCCGGGACAGGGGGTTTTTGGGGCCAACGTCCTGACTTTC.

A few counts support this clonotype. CDR3 loop: CSATGSGASANYEQYF. CDR3 coding DNA: TGCAGTGCTACAGGGTCCGGGGCCAGCGCGAACTACGAGCAGTACTTC. The chain recombines TRBV20-1 with TRBJ2-7; possibly TRBD1 or TRBD2 for D (5 bases each). CDR3 length: 16 residues. The V end was cut by 4 bases, the J end by 3 bases, with 22 bases between. The germline gives CDR1 DFQATT, CDR2 SNEGSKA (reference sequence).

This clonotype was seen at least ten times. The chain is built from TRBV5-1 and TRBJ1-2, with 9 bases aligning to TRBD1. The germline gives CDR1 SGHRS, CDR2 YFSETQ. The CDR3 extends over 13 amino acids. J lost 7 bases, V lost 4 bases, and 5 bases had no gene match. The CDR3 loop reads CASSQDRGGGYTF. The CDR3 DNA follows: TGCGCCAGCAGCCAGGACAGGGGCGGTGGCTACACCTTC. Full variable domain (remainder filled in from reference TRBV5-1 and TRBJ1-2): KAGVTQTPRYLIKTRGQQVTLSCSPISGHRSVSWYQQTPGQGLQFLFEYFSETQRNKGNFPGRFSGRQFSNSRSEMNVSTLELGDSALYLCASSQDRGGGYTFGSGTRLTVV.

This clonotype was detected many times. The chain joins TRBV7-2 to TRBJ2-1; D perhaps matches TRBD2 (6 bases). The CDR3 totals 15 residues. Between the trimmed V and J ends, which lost 1 base and 2 bases, there was a span of 9 bases. From germline, CDR1 is SGHTA and CDR2 FQGNSA. Here the CDR3 DNA reads TGTGCCAGCAGCTTAGTCCCTAGCGCCTACAATGAGCAGTTCTTC. This sequence encodes CASSLVPSAYNEQFF.

This clonotype was observed many times. The chain combines TRBV28 with TRBJ1-6; D is unresolved. Trimming cost V 3 bases and J 8 bases, with 5 bases left between them. The V gene's germline CDR1 is MDHEN and CDR2 SYDVKM. This CDR3 spans 12 amino acids. CDR3 residues: CASSFGYSPLHF. The CDR3 nucleotides are TGTGCCAGCAGTTTTGGGTATTCACCCCTCCACTTT.

The rearrangement links TRBV27 to TRBJ2-2, with TRBD2 as a possible D gene (7 bases). CDR3 length: 14 residues. In germline, CDR1 is MNHEY, CDR2 SMNVEV (reference sequence). V was clipped by 7 bases and J by 7 bases, with 16 bases between them. The CDR3 nucleotides are TGTGCCAGCACCAAGGGGGGGTTTGGCGGGGAGCTGTTTTTT. Translating it yields CASTKGGFGGELFF.

This clonotype was seen repeatedly, ten times or more. The V and J genes are TRBV18 and TRBJ2-3; D may be TRBD1 (5 bases). The V gene lost 2 bases and the J gene lost 2 bases, with 14 bases spanning the gap. CDR1 and CDR2 from the germline V gene are KGHSH and LQKENI. This CDR3 region has 16 residues. CDR3 sequence: CASSPGAGIPTDTQYF. CDR3 DNA: TGTGCCAGCTCACCAGGGGCAGGAATCCCCACAGATACGCAGTATTTT. The full variable domain, rest sourced from reference TRBV18 and TRBJ2-3, is NAGVMQNPRHLVRRRGQEARLRCSPMKGHSHVYWYRQLPEEGLKFMVYLQKENIIDESGMPKERFSAEFPKEGPSILRIQQVVRGDSAAYFCASSPGAGIPTDTQYFGPGTRLTVL.

Comments on this clonotype: It may be a read error: a sequence one base away is much more abundant. This chain joins TRBV12-3 or TRBV12-4 and TRBJ2-4; 13 nucleotides match TRBD2. With 6 bases clipped from V and 13 bases from J, the junction kept 18 bases outside the gene matches. This CDR3 contains 17 residues. For the CDR3, the DNA is TGTGCCAGCAGCCTGACTAGCGGGAGGCCCGGCAACAATGAGCAGTACTTC. Translation gives CASSLTSGRPGNNEQYF.

This clonotype occurred a few times. The rearrangement uses TRBV19 and TRBJ2-1, with TRBD1 identical over 8 bases. V lost 3 bases and J lost 8; bases outside the gene matches: 6. CDR3 length: 14 amino acids. Germline-derived CDR1 and CDR2 are LNHDA and SQIVND (reference sequence). Here the CDR3 reads CASSMTGAWDEQFF. In DNA, the CDR3 is TGTGCCAGTAGTATGACAGGGGCATGGGATGAGCAGTTCTTC.

The gene calls are TRBV6-1 and TRBJ2-1; D perhaps matches TRBD2 (5 bases). Looked up from germline, CDR1 is MNHNS and CDR2 is SASEGT. Trimming shortened V by 5 bases and J by 9 bases, and 17 bases separated the two germline ends. The CDR3 is 14 amino acids. The CDR3: CASSQARTVSEQFF. The CDR3 nucleotides read TGTGCCAGCAGTCAGGCGAGGACTGTTAGTGAGCAGTTCTTC.

This clonotype was seen many times. The V and J genes are TRBV28 and TRBJ1-1; D not resolved. The CDR3 contains 13 residues. From germline, CDR1 is MDHEN and CDR2 SYDVKM. Trimming stripped 5 bases from V and 4 bases from J, with 11 bases between. Here the CDR3 reads CASSAGPFTEAFF. DNA of the CDR3: TGTGCCAGCAGTGCCGGACCGTTCACTGAAGCTTTCTTT.

The chain joins TRBV28 to TRBJ2-5; 13 bases align to TRBD2. CDR3 size: 16 residues. After removal of 5 bases from V and 7 bases from J, the junction contained 10 bases not matched to a gene. Germline CDR1 reads MDHEN; CDR2 reads SYDVKM. This CDR3 is CASSQTSGRNPGTQYF. As DNA, the CDR3 is TGTGCCAGCAGTCAGACTAGCGGGAGGAATCCCGGGACCCAGTACTTC.